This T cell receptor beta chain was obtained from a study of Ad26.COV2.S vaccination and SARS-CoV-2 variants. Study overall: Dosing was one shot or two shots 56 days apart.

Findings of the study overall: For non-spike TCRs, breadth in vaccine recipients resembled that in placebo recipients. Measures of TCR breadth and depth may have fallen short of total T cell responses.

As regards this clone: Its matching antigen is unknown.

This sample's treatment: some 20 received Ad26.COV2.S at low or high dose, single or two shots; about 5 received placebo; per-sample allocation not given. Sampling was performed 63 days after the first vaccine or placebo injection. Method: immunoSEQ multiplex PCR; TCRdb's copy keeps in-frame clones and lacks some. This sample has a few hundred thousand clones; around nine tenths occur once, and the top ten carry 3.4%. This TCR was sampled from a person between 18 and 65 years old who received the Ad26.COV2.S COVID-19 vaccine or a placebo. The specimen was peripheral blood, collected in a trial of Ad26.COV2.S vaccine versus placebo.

This chain's CDR3 is CASSYSLRGSNEKLFF. The CDR3 nucleotides read TGTGCCAGCAGTTACTCCCTCCGGGGCAGTAATGAAAAACTGTTTTTT. The rearrangement joins TRBV6-2 or TRBV6-3 to TRBJ1-4, with a possible D match to TRBD1 (5 bases). Germline V lookup: CDR1 MNHEY, CDR2 SVGEGT. V lost 0 bases and J lost 4, with 12 bases in between. This CDR3 contains 16 residues.